This TCR beta chain was recorded in a study of breast tumors, draining lymph nodes, adjacent tissues. Findings of the study overall: Tumors had less TCR diversity than lymph nodes, more than nontumor tissue. Luminal-like breast cancer showed significantly higher tumor–nontumor repertoire similarity than basal-like. That most tumor T cells come from lymph nodes remained unproven. Findings are consistent with lymph node origin and intratumoral expansion of most tumor T cells.

In germline, CDR1 is SGDLS, CDR2 YYNGEE. V was pared by 0 bases and J by 8 bases, with 14 bases between. This CDR3 contains 15 residues. A note on this clonotype: The antigen is unknown.

TCRdb re-derived calls from the multiplex PCR reads in MiXCR, one entry per CDR3 protein. Found here are some 22,000 distinct CDR3 sequences, around 40% of them singletons; the top ten hold approximately 25%. The TCR originated in a female donor with breast cancer. Some clones in this sample may be carry-over from other donors' samples. The chain links TRBV9 to TRBJ1-4, with a possible D match to TRBD1 (5 bases). Sequenced material: breast tumor tissue. CDR3 in amino acids: CASSVEGTYGEKLFF. The CDR3 DNA is TGTGCCAGCAGCGTAGAAGGGACGTACGGAGAAAAACTGTTTTTT.